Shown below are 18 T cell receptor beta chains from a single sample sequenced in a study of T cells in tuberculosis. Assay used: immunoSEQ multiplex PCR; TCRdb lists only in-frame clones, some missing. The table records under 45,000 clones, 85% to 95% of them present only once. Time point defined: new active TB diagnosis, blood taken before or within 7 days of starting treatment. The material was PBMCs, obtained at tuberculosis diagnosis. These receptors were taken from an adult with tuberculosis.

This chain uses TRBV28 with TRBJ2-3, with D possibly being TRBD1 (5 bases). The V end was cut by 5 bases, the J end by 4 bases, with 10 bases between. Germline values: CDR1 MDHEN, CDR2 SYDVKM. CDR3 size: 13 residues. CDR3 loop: CASSIRVSDTQYF. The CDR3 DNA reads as TGTGCCAGCAGTATCAGGGTGTCAGATACGCAGTATTTT.

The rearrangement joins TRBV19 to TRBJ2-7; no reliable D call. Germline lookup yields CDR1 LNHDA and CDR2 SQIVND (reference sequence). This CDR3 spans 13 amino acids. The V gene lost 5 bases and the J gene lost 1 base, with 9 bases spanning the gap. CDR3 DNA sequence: TGTGCCAGTAGTCCCTCCAGATCCTACGAGCAGTACTTC. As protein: CASSPSRSYEQYF.

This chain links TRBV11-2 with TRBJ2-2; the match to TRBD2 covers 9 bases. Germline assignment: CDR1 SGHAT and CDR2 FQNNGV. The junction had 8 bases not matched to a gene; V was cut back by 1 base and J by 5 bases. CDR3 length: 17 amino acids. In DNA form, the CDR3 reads TGTGCCAGCAGCTTAGCCCGGCTAGCGGGGAAGACCGGGGAGCTGTTTTTT. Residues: CASSLARLAGKTGELFF.

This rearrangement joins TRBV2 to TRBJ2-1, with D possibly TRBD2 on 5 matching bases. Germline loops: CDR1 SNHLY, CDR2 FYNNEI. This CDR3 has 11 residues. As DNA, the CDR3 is TGTGCTTCGGGCGGGTACAATGAGCAGTTCTTC. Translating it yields CASGGYNEQFF.

The DNA for the CDR3 is TGTGCCAGCGCCCAGTTAGAACTAGCGGGGGCCACAGATACGCAGTATTTT. Translated, it gives CASAQLELAGATDTQYF. The J gene is TRBJ2-3, the V gene TRBV27; the match to TRBD2 covers 11 bases. The length of the CDR3 is 17 residues. Germline values: CDR1 MNHEY, CDR2 SMNVEV (reference sequence). J lost 2 bases, V lost 8 bases, and 12 bases had no gene match.

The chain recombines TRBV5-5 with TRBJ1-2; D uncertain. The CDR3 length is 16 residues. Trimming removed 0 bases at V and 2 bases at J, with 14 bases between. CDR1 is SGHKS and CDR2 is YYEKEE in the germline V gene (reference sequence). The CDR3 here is CASSLDTGYYNYGYTF. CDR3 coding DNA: TGTGCCAGCAGCTTGGATACGGGGTATTACAACTATGGCTACACCTTC. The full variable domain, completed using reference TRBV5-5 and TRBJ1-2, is DAGVTQSPTHLIKTRGQQVTLRCSPISGHKSVSWYQQVLGQGPQFIFQYYEKEERGRGNFPDRFSARQFPNYSSELNVNALLLGDSALYLCASSLDTGYYNYGYTFGSGTRLTVV.

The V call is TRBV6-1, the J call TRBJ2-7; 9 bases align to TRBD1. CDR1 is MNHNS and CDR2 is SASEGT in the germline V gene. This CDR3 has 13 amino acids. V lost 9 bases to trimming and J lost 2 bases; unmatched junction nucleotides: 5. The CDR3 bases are TGTGCCAGTAACACAGGGGGCACCTACGAGCAGTACGTC. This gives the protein CASNTGGTYEQYV.

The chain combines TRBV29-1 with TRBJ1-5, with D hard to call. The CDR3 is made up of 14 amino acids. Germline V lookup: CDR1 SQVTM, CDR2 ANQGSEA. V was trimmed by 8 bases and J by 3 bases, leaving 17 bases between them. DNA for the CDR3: TGCAGCCCGAAGAGGGCAAAGGACAATCAGCCCCAGCATTTT. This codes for CSPKRAKDNQPQHF.

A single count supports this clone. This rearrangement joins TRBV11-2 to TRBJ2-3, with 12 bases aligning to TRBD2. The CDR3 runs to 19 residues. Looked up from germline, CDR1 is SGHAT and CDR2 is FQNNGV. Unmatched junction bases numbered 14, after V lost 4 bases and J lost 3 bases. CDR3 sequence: CASSSRAKTSGGRTDTQYF. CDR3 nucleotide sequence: TGTGCCAGCAGCTCCAGGGCTAAGACTAGCGGGGGAAGGACAGATACGCAGTATTTT.

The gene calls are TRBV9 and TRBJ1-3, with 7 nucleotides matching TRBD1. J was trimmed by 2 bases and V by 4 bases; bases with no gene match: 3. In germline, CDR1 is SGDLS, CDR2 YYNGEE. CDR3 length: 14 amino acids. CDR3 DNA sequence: TGTGCCAGCAGCCTGCAGGGGGCTGGAAACACCATATATTTT. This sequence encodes CASSLQGAGNTIYF.

The CDR3 DNA reads as TGTGCCAGCAGTCCAGGGTACGATGAGCAGTTCTTC. As protein: CASSPGYDEQFF. The chain links TRBV6-5 to TRBJ2-1; tentative D call: TRBD1 (5 bases). CDR3 length equals 12 residues. CDR1 and CDR2 from the germline V gene are MNHEY and SVGAGI. V was clipped by 5 bases and J by 8 bases, with 10 bases between them.

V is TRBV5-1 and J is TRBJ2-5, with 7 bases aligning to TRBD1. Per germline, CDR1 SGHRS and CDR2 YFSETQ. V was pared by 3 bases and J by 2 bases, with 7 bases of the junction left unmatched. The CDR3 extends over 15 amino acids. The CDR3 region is CASSSDGTAQETQYF. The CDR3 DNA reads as TGCGCCAGCAGCTCGGATGGGACAGCACAAGAGACCCAGTACTTC.

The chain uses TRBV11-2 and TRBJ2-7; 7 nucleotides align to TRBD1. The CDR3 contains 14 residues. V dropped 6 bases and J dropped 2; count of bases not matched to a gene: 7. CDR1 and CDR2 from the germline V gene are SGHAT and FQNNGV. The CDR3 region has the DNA TGTGCCAGCAGAGGACAGGTTGACCCCTACGAGCAGTACGTC. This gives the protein CASRGQVDPYEQYV.

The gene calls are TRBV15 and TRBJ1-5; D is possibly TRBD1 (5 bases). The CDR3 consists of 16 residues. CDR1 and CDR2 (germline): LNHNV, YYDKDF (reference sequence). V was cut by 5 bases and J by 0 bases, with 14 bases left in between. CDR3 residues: CATSPQGHYSNQPQHF. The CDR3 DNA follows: TGTGCCACCAGCCCCCAAGGACACTATAGCAATCAGCCCCAGCATTTT.

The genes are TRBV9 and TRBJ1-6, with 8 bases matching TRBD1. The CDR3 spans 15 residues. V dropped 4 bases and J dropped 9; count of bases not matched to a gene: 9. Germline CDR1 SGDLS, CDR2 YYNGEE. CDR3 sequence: CASSTGQGGRSPLHF. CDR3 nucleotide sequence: TGTGCCAGCAGCACCGGACAGGGAGGGCGTTCACCCCTCCACTTT.

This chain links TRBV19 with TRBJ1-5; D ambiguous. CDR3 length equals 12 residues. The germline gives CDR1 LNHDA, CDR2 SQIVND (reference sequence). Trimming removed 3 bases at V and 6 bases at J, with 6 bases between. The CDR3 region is CASSIEGQPQHF. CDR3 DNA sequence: TGTGCCAGTAGTATCGAGGGTCAGCCCCAGCATTTT.

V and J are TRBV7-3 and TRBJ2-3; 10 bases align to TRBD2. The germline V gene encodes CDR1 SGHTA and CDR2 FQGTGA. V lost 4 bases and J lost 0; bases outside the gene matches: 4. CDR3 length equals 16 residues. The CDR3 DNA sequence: TGTGCCAGCAGCTCTAGCGGGGGACCCAGCACAGATACGCAGTATTTT. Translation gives CASSSSGGPSTDTQYF.

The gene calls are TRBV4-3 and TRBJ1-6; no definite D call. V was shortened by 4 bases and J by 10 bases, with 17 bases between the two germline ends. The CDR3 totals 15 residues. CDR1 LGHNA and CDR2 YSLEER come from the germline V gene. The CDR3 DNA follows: TGCGCCAGCAGCCCCGGGTTCAACGTAGGCTCACCCCTCCACTTT. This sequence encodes CASSPGFNVGSPLHF.